This TCR beta chain was recovered during a study of regulatory T cells in long-lasting Graves disease. Notes on the study in general: When disease was persistent, TRBV28, TRBJ1-2 and TRBJ2-5 were the favored segments. More public clonotypes were shared by persistent patients (approximately 3,000) than by new patients (roughly 970). TCR diversity in persistent Graves' patients was below that of newly diagnosed ones.

Germline CDR1 and CDR2: DFQATT and SNEGSKA (reference sequence). The CDR3 extends over 13 amino acids. Time point in this sample: newly diagnosed GD, antithyroid drugs for less than 3 months. TCR sequences were obtained from RNA taken from PBMCs. In Xi'an, China, an endocrinology department was the source of patients. This clonotype was observed a handful of times. The antigen is undetermined. The junction departs from the called germline gene at one end, perhaps through a read error. HTBI primers from iRepertoire and Arm-PCR of CDR3 regions yielded the TCR beta libraries. TCRdb reanalysed the multiplex PCR reads using MiXCR and keeps one entry per CDR3 protein. The sample shows hundreds of thousands of distinct CDR3 sequences, roughly a sixth of them seen only once. These data are also associated with another study on T cells in Graves' hyperthyroidism and ophthalmopathy.

The TCR originated in a man between 40 and 49 years old with Graves disease. The sequences come from peripheral blood mononuclear cells (PBMCs), collected at new diagnosis, from a patient treated with antithyroid drugs. The chain employs TRBV20-1 and TRBJ2-5; D may correspond to TRBD1 or TRBD2 (5 bases each). The chain's CDR3 is CSGSPGSLGTQCF. The CDR3 DNA reads TGCAGCGGTTCGCCAGGGTCTCTAGGGACCCAGTGCTTC.